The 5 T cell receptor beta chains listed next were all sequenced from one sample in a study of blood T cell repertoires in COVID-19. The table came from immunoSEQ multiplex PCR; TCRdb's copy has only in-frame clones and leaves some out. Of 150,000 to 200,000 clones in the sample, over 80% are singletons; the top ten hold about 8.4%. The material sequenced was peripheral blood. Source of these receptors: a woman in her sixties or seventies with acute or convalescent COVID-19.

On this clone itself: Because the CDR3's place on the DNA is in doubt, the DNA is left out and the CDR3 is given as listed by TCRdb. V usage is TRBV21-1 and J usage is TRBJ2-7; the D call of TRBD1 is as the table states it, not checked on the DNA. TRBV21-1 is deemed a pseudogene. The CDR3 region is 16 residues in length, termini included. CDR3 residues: CASSKVWGTGAYEQYF.

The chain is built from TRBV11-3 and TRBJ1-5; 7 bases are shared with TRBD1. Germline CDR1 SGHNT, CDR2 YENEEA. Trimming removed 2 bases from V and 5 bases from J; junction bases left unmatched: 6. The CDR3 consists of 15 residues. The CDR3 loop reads CASSLPRGEYQPQHF. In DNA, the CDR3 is TGTGCCAGCAGCTTACCCAGGGGGGAATATCAGCCCCAGCATTTT.

CDR3 in DNA: TGTGCCAGCAGCTTGGAACCTAGCGGGAGGGGCACAGATACGCAGTATTTT. Protein product: CASSLEPSGRGTDTQYF. The V and J genes are TRBV5-4 and TRBJ2-3; 12 nucleotides match TRBD2. V shed 0 bases, J shed 1 base, and the junction held 3 bases outside the gene matches. This CDR3 is 17 amino acids long. Germline V gene lookup returns CDR1 SGHNT and CDR2 YYREEE (reference sequence).

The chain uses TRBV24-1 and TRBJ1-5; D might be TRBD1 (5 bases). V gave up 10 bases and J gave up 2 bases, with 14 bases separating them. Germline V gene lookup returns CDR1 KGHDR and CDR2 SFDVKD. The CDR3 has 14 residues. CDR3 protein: CATSKGGGNQPQHF. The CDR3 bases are TGTGCCACGAGCAAGGGAGGGGGCAATCAGCCCCAGCATTTT.

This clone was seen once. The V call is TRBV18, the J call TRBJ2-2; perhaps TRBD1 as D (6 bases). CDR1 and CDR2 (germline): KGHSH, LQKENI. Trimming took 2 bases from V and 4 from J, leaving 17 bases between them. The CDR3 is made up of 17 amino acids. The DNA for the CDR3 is TGTGCCAGCTCACCAGGGGTTCCGGGACAATCCACCGGGGAGCTGTTTTTT. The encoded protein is CASSPGVPGQSTGELFF.